This paragraph reports one T cell receptor beta chain. This specimen belongs to a study of blood T cell repertoires in COVID-19. Clones were read by immunoSEQ multiplex PCR, and TCRdb kept only the in-frame ones, dropping some. The sample shows 130,000 to 150,000 clones, roughly 81% of them seen only once. V was cut by 0 bases and J by 6 bases, with 18 bases left in between. CDR1 is MNHNS and CDR2 is SASEGT in the germline V gene. There are 17 residues in the CDR3. The V and J genes are TRBV6-1 and TRBJ1-3; a possible D gene is TRBD1 (5 bases). This TCR came from a human donor with acute or convalescent COVID-19. The donor label of this sample is uncertain. The material sequenced was peripheral blood. DNA of the CDR3: TGTGCCAGCAGTGAAGCGCACAGGAGCTGGCGGCCAAACACCATATATTTT. This gives the protein CASSEAHRSWRPNTIYF.